What follows are 2 T cell receptor beta chains derived from one specimen sequenced in a study of shared clonotypes between healthy human individuals. CD45RO-negative, CCR7-positively selected cells formed the naive CD8 fraction, excluding terminally differentiated effector memory CD45RA+ cells. Clones were sequenced by immunoSEQ multiplex PCR, and TCRdb holds only the in-frame ones, with some missing. The data contain more than 2 million clones, roughly 94% of them singletons. Sample: naive CD8+ T cells sorted from blood. Receptor source: a young man in good health.

The chain uses TRBV7-2 and TRBJ2-7; no clear D gene. Germline CDR1 SGHTA, CDR2 FQGNSA. V gave up 5 bases and J gave up 1 base, with 3 bases separating them. The length of the CDR3 is 11 residues. The CDR3 sequence is CASSESYEQYF. In DNA, the CDR3 is TGTGCCAGCAGCGAATCCTACGAGCAGTACTTC. Combining the CDR3 with reference TRBV7-2 and TRBJ2-7 gives the whole variable domain GAGVSQSPSNKVTEKGKDVELRCDPISGHTALYWYRQSLGQGLEFLIYFQGNSAPDKSGLPSDRFSAERTGGSVSTLTIQRTQQEDSAVYLCASSESYEQYFGPGTRLTVT.

The chain combines TRBV11-2 with TRBJ1-5; D is ambiguous. CDR1 SGHAT and CDR2 FQNNGV come from the germline V gene. There are 15 residues in the CDR3. Trimming stripped 3 bases from V and 2 bases from J, with 11 bases between. The CDR3 sequence is CASSLGENGNQPQHF. CDR3 nucleotide sequence: TGTGCCAGCAGCTTGGGAGAAAATGGCAATCAGCCCCAGCATTTT.